This TCR beta chain was retrieved from a study of PD-L1 blockade in urothelial cancer. Time point denoted: peripheral blood 6 weeks after treatment start. This clone was recorded only once. Germline V gene data show CDR1 as MNHEY and CDR2 as SMNVEV (reference sequence). There are 15 residues in the CDR3. The J segment lost 4 bases and the V segment lost 5 bases, leaving 5 bases of the junction unmatched. Clones were read by immunoSEQ multiplex PCR, and TCRdb kept only the in-frame ones, dropping some. The data contain around 50,000 clones, approximately 85% of them singletons. The TCR comes from a man aged 45-65 years with urothelial cancer. V usage is TRBV27 and J usage is TRBJ2-5, with 12 bases aligning to TRBD2. The sample here was PBMCs, taken around atezolizumab (anti-PD-L1) treatment. Here the CDR3 DNA reads TGTGCCAGCAGTCCGCAGACTAGCGGGAGAGAGACCCAGTACTTC. Translation gives CASSPQTSGRETQYF.